This is a list of T cell receptor beta chains from one sample in a study of cytomegalovirus exposure and HLA in healthy donors. Produced via immunoSEQ multiplex PCR; TCRdb's table is partial and in-frame only. This sample yields 150,000 or so clones, of which around 80% are seen a single time; roughly 4.8% belongs to the top ten. Sequenced: PBMCs. The receptor source for this set is a woman aged 45-65 years in good health and CMV-seropositive. CDR3s include the opening cysteine and the closing phenylalanine or tryptophan. Fields, in order: V gene, clone size, J gene, D gene, CDR3 DNA, CDR3 protein. A D gene is named only where the DNA matches it firmly. Size is stated for part of the rows, as once, few or many counts, or as a class when the clone is expanded.

TRBV6-5	NA	TRBJ2-4	NA	TGTGCCAGCACTCCGTCGTTAGCCAAAAACATTCAGTACTTC	CASTPSLAKNIQYF
TRBV5-6	NA	TRBJ1-2	TRBD1	TGTGCCAGCAGCTTGGTTAGCCAGGGGGACTATGGCTACACCTTC	CASSLVSQGDYGYTF
TRBV7-2	once	TRBJ2-2	TRBD2	TGTGCCAGCAGCAGTAGCGGGAGTCGGACCGGGGAGCTGTTTTTT	CASSSSGSRTGELFF
TRBV5-4	NA	TRBJ2-6	NA	TGTGCCAGCACCCCCTCCCAGCGGGCTGGGGCCAACGTCCTGACTTTC	CASTPSQRAGANVLTF
TRBV27	NA	TRBJ2-7	TRBD1	TGTGCCACCAAACGGACAGGGGGCTCCTACGAGCAGTACTTC	CATKRTGGSYEQYF
TRBV5-1	few	TRBJ2-5	TRBD1	TGCGCCAGCAGCTGGGCTTTGATCGGACAGGGGGAGACCCAGTACTTC	CASSWALIGQGETQYF
TRBV4-1	NA	TRBJ1-1	TRBD1	TGCGCCAGCAGCCGAGGACAGGGAATGAACACTGAAGCTTTCTTT	CASSRGQGMNTEAFF
TRBV6-6	NA	TRBJ1-6	TRBD1	TGTGCCAGCACCCTAGTGACGACAGGGAATTCACCCCTCCACTTT	CASTLVTTGNSPLHF
TRBV27	NA	TRBJ2-5	NA	TGTGCCAGCAGTGCCGCGTGGGGAGGAGAGACCCAGTACTTC	CASSAAWGGETQYF
TRBV11-2	NA	TRBJ1-1	TRBD1	TGTGCCAGCAGCCAGGACAGGTTGAACGCTTTCTTT	CASSQDRLNAFF
TRBV6-1	NA	TRBJ2-1	TRBD1	TGTGCCAGCAGCTCGGACAGGATCTCCTACAATGAGCAGTTCTTC	CASSSDRISYNEQFF
TRBV4-1	NA	TRBJ1-2	NA	TGCGCCAGCAGCCTAGAGACCGGGACTATCTATGGCTACACCTTC	CASSLETGTIYGYTF
TRBV18	NA	TRBJ2-5	NA	TGTGCCAGCTCACCGTCGGGGGTACAAGAGACCCAGTACTTC	CASSPSGVQETQYF
TRBV27	NA	TRBJ2-7	TRBD2	TGTGCCAGCAGTCGGGCGGGAGTAACTCAGTACGAGCAGTACTTC	CASSRAGVTQYEQYF
TRBV5-8	NA	TRBJ2-4	TRBD2	TGTGCCAGCACTCTAGGACTAGCCGGCATTCAGTACTTC	CASTLGLAGIQYF
TRBV5-4	NA	TRBJ1-2	NA	TGTGCCAGCAGCTCCACGCAGGGTGGGTATGGCTACACCTTC	CASSSTQGGYGYTF
TRBV9	NA	TRBJ1-2	TRBD1	TGTGCCAGCAGCCCGGGGACAGGCTCCTATGGCTACACCTTC	CASSPGTGSYGYTF
TRBV7-2	NA	TRBJ2-2	TRBD2	TGTGCCAGCAGCCCTCTGCGGGGGGGCATCGGGGAGCTGTTTTTT	CASSPLRGGIGELFF
TRBV5-8	NA	TRBJ1-6	NA	TGTGCCAGCAGCTTAAGATGGGGGCTCCATAATTCACCCCTCCACTTT	CASSLRWGLHNSPLHF
TRBV15	NA	TRBJ2-1	NA	TGTGCCACCAGCAGAGATCGACTAGGGGTATTTACTTACAATGAGCAGTTCTTC	CATSRDRLGVFTYNEQFF
TRBV5-1	NA	TRBJ2-2	NA	TGCGCCAGCAACCCGGTCGCGAGGGCGAACACCGGGGAGCTGTTTTTT	CASNPVARANTGELFF
TRBV9	NA	TRBJ2-2	TRBD2	TGTGCCAGCACTAGGGGCGGGGGTACTACCGGGGAGCTGTTTTTT	CASTRGGGTTGELFF
TRBV7-9	NA	TRBJ1-2	NA	TGTTCCAGCAGCTTAGTACAGAACTATGGCTACACCTTC	CSSSLVQNYGYTF
TRBV7-3	NA	TRBJ2-1	NA	TGTGCCAGCAGCCGGAACAGCTACAATGAGCAGTTCTTC	CASSRNSYNEQFF
TRBV28	NA	TRBJ1-1	NA	TGTGCCAGCAGTTCTCGGTGGGGGACTTTGAACACTGAAGCTTTCTTT	CASSSRWGTLNTEAFF
TRBV4-2	NA	TRBJ2-7	NA	TGTGCCAGCAGCCCCTTCGCGGCGGGCTACGAGCAGTACTTC	CASSPFAAGYEQYF
TRBV6-1	NA	TRBJ1-2	TRBD1	TGTGCCAGCAGTGCACGGGACAGTGGCTACACCTTC	CASSARDSGYTF
TRBV15	NA	TRBJ1-2	NA	TGTGCCACCAGCAGAGATCGCGGGTCCTATGGCTACACCTTC	CATSRDRGSYGYTF
TRBV29-1	few	TRBJ2-7	NA	TGCAGCGTCCCGGGACTGGCCGAGCAGTACTTC	CSVPGLAEQYF
TRBV7-9	NA	TRBJ2-5	TRBD1	TGTGCCAGCAGCTTAGTGGACAGGGGGCGAGGAGAGACCCAGTACTTC	CASSLVDRGRGETQYF
TRBV7-9	NA	TRBJ2-7	NA	TGTGCCAGCAGCTTAGGAGACGAGCAGTACTTC	CASSLGDEQYF
TRBV29-1	NA	TRBJ2-1	TRBD1	TGCAGCGTACCAACCGGGACAGGGGTCCCGGGGGGTGAGCAGTTCTTC	CSVPTGTGVPGGEQFF
TRBV30	NA	TRBJ1-2	NA	TGTGCCTGGACCGCTGACAGGAACTATGGCTACACCTTC	CAWTADRNYGYTF
TRBV4-3	NA	TRBJ2-1	NA	TGCGCCAGCAGCCAAGATATAACAGGACACAATGAGCAGTTCTTC	CASSQDITGHNEQFF
TRBV7-9	NA	TRBJ1-1	NA	TGTGCCAGCAGCTTAAATAGCCAGGGGACTGAAGCTTTCTTT	CASSLNSQGTEAFF
TRBV7-3	NA	TRBJ2-3	NA	TGTGCCAGCAGCTTAGCAATAGGGGGAGGCACAGATACGCAGTATTTT	CASSLAIGGGTDTQYF
TRBV7-2	NA	TRBJ1-1	NA	TGTGCCAGTCAGGGCTGGGGAGCTTTCTTT	CASQGWGAFF
TRBV16	once	TRBJ1-2	NA	TGTGCCAGCAGCCAATATACGCAGGAATCTCATGGCTACACCTTC	CASSQYTQESHGYTF
TRBV14	NA	TRBJ2-1	NA	TGTGCCAGCAGCCTTCTAGGGGGAAAAAACAATGAGCAGTTCTTC	CASSLLGGKNNEQFF
TRBV2	NA	TRBJ2-1	NA	TGTGCCAGCAGTGAACTTAGCGGAACCTACAATGAGCAGTTCTTC	CASSELSGTYNEQFF
TRBV5-4	NA	TRBJ2-1	NA	TGTGCCAGCAGCCCACCCCGGACTACGAATGAGCAGTTCTTC	CASSPPRTTNEQFF